This entry lists 27 T cell receptor beta chains sequenced from one sample in a study of blood T cell repertoires in COVID-19. Some clones are missing from TCRdb's copy, which holds only in-frame ones; the method was immunoSEQ multiplex PCR. The sample contains 200,000 or so clones, about 88% of which appear only once. Sequencing used peripheral blood. These receptors were obtained from a woman aged 55-69 years with acute or convalescent COVID-19.

Here the CDR3 DNA reads TGTGCCAGCAGCCAAGATCTTAGCGGGACGGATACGCAGTATTTT. Protein sequence: CASSQDLSGTDTQYF. The chain is built from TRBV4-2 and TRBJ2-3, with TRBD2 matching over 8 bases. This CDR3 spans 15 amino acids. J lost 6 bases, V lost 0 bases, and 5 bases had no gene match. Germline V gene lookup returns CDR1 LGHNA and CDR2 YNFKEQ.

V usage is TRBV27 and J usage is TRBJ2-1, with 11 bases fitting TRBD2. J was trimmed by 3 bases and V by 6 bases; bases with no gene match: 4. The CDR3 is 15 amino acids. The germline CDR1 and CDR2 sequences are MNHEY and SMNVEV (reference sequence). The CDR3 region is CASSLGTSGYNEQFF. CDR3 nucleotide sequence: TGTGCCAGCAGCCTAGGGACTAGCGGCTACAATGAGCAGTTCTTC.

The V call is TRBV7-9, the J call TRBJ1-1, with 9 bases identical to TRBD1. The CDR3 has 17 residues. In germline, CDR1 is SEHNR, CDR2 FQNEAQ (reference sequence). Unmatched junction bases numbered 6, after V lost 1 base and J lost 0 bases. CDR3 DNA sequence: TGTGCCAGCAGCTTAGTGGGGACAGGGCGTATGAACACTGAAGCTTTCTTT. Translation gives CASSLVGTGRMNTEAFF.

The chain carries TRBV28 and TRBJ2-7; TRBD2 matches at 9 bases. The germline gives CDR1 MDHEN, CDR2 SYDVKM. The CDR3 is 13 residues long. Unmatched junction bases numbered 4, after V lost 6 bases and J lost 4 bases. CDR3 sequence reads: CASRGLATYEQYF. CDR3 coding DNA: TGTGCCAGCAGGGGACTAGCTACGTACGAGCAGTACTTC. The variable domain in full, with the rest retrieved from reference TRBV28 and TRBJ2-7, is DVKVTQSSRYLVKRTGEKVFLECVQDMDHENMFWYRQDPGLGLRLIYFSYDVKMKEKGDIPEGYSVSREKKERFSLILESASTNQTSMYLCASRGLATYEQYFGPGTRLTVT.

This clone was seen a single time. The chain is built from TRBV28 and TRBJ1-2; D unclear. Germline CDR1 and CDR2: MDHEN and SYDVKM. This CDR3 spans 11 amino acids. Trimming left V 3 bases short and J 8 bases short, with 7 bases between. Here the CDR3 reads CASSFNEGYTF. The CDR3 DNA reads as TGTGCCAGCAGTTTTAATGAGGGCTACACCTTC.

The chain links TRBV4-3 to TRBJ1-5; D is perhaps TRBD1 (5 bases). Germline-derived CDR1 and CDR2 are LGHNA and YSLEER. The CDR3 is made up of 16 amino acids. The V gene lost 1 base and the J gene lost 0 bases, with 10 bases spanning the gap. The CDR3 DNA sequence: TGCGCCAGCAGCCAAGGTTCAGGGAATAGCAATCAGCCCCAGCATTTT. This translates into CASSQGSGNSNQPQHF.

This rearrangement joins TRBV5-6 to TRBJ2-3; TRBD1 matches 7 bases. With 3 bases clipped from V and 0 bases from J, the junction kept 1 base outside the gene matches. The CDR3 extends over 14 amino acids. Germline V CDR1 and CDR2: SGHDT, YYEEEE. CDR3 DNA: TGTGCCAGCAGCTGGGACAGTAGCACAGATACGCAGTATTTT. Protein: CASSWDSSTDTQYF.

The V gene is TRBV9, the J gene TRBJ2-1; the D gene is possibly TRBD2 (6 bases). This CDR3 contains 14 residues. Trimming left V 4 bases short and J 8 bases short, with 16 bases between. In germline, CDR1 is SGDLS, CDR2 YYNGEE. This CDR3 reads CASSPRLVEDEQFF. CDR3 nucleotide sequence: TGTGCCAGCAGCCCTCGACTAGTAGAGGATGAGCAGTTCTTC.

The chain joins TRBV4-3 to TRBJ2-1; tentatively, D is TRBD2 (6 bases). Germline V gene lookup returns CDR1 LGHNA and CDR2 YSLEER. Trimming stripped 1 base from V and 8 bases from J, with 12 bases between. This CDR3 is built from 14 residues. CDR3 amino acids: CASSQVGGRDEQFF. In DNA form, the CDR3 reads TGCGCCAGCAGCCAAGTAGGAGGGCGCGATGAGCAGTTCTTC.

J is TRBJ1-3 and V is TRBV28; TRBD1 matches 7 bases. The V segment lost 5 bases and the J segment 0 bases; nucleotides outside the gene matches: 13. Germline V gives CDR1 MDHEN, CDR2 SYDVKM. This CDR3 is 18 amino acids long. CDR3 coding DNA: TGTGCCAGCAGTCTCGCGACAAGGGGGCCCCTCTCTGGAAACACCATATATTTT. Its protein product is CASSLATRGPLSGNTIYF.

V gene TRBV13 combines with J gene TRBJ2-3; 9 nucleotides align to TRBD2. This CDR3 is 21 amino acids long. Germline V gene data show CDR1 as PRHDT and CDR2 as FYEKMQ (reference sequence). After removal of 8 bases from V and 1 base from J, the junction contained 25 bases not matched to a gene. The DNA of the CDR3 is TGTGCCAGCCAACCCTCCCGGGGTGCGGTAGCGGGGGATCCTGGCACAGATACGCAGTATTTT. This codes for CASQPSRGAVAGDPGTDTQYF.

CDR3 nucleotides: TGCGCCAGCAGCCAAGAGGATAGCGGCACCAGGTATGAGCAGTTCTTC. This codes for CASSQEDSGTRYEQFF. This chain links TRBV4-1 with TRBJ2-1; D might be TRBD2 (6 bases). The CDR3 covers 16 residues. V was clipped by 0 bases and J by 8 bases, with 17 bases between them. CDR1 is MGHRA and CDR2 is YSYEKL in the germline V gene.

This chain connects TRBV5-1 to TRBJ2-7; TRBD1 matches at 9 bases. This CDR3 region has 13 residues. J lost 4 bases, V lost 4 bases, and 3 bases had no gene match. Germline CDR1 reads SGHRS; CDR2 reads YFSETQ. The CDR3 region has the DNA TGCGCCAGCAGCGCACAGGGGGCTTACGAGCAGTACTTC. Protein sequence: CASSAQGAYEQYF.

The genes are TRBV10-3 and TRBJ2-7; 11 bases map to TRBD2. Germline V lookup: CDR1 ENHRY, CDR2 SYGVKD. Germline trimming cut 2 bases from V and 0 bases from J; bases unmatched to any gene: 3. CDR3 length: 16 amino acids. The CDR3 sequence: CAISERGLADSYEQYF. The DNA of the CDR3 is TGTGCCATCAGTGAGCGGGGACTAGCGGACTCCTACGAGCAGTACTTC.

The rearrangement uses TRBV7-8 and TRBJ1-2; tentative D call: TRBD1 (5 bases). Trimming took 2 bases from V and 7 from J, leaving 11 bases between them. The CDR3 totals 13 residues. Germline CDR1 is SGHVS and CDR2 is FQNEAQ. CDR3: CASSLSGRGGYTF. The CDR3 nucleotides are TGTGCCAGCAGCTTAAGTGGGAGGGGTGGCTACACCTTC.

V gene TRBV7-8 combines with J gene TRBJ2-5, with 10 bases lining up with TRBD2. V lost 1 base and J lost 3; bases outside the gene matches: 8. The germline gives CDR1 SGHVS, CDR2 FQNEAQ. This CDR3 is built from 17 residues. The CDR3 DNA sequence: TGTGCCAGCAGCTTAGTAGCTTTAGCGGGAGGAGAAGAGACCCAGTACTTC. Its translation: CASSLVALAGGEETQYF.

The chain links TRBV19 to TRBJ1-4, with TRBD1 as a possible D gene (5 bases). The length of the CDR3 is 15 residues. In germline, CDR1 is LNHDA, CDR2 SQIVND (reference sequence). V lost 2 bases, J lost 5 bases, and 12 bases lay in between. This CDR3 is CASSISPRANEKLFF. CDR3 in DNA: TGTGCCAGTAGTATATCTCCCAGGGCCAATGAAAAACTGTTTTTT.

V usage is TRBV10-1 and J usage is TRBJ2-7; possibly TRBD2 for D (6 bases). Deletions cut 8 bases from V and 0 bases from J, with 11 bases between. CDR1 and CDR2 from the germline V gene are WNHNN and SYGVQD (reference sequence). The CDR3 extends over 13 amino acids. CDR3 sequence: CASGGLSSYEQYF. Here the CDR3 DNA reads TGCGCCAGCGGAGGGCTTAGCTCCTACGAGCAGTACTTC.

The V call is TRBV6-6, the J call TRBJ2-3; TRBD2 matches 10 bases. Germline V lookup: CDR1 MNHNY, CDR2 SVGAGI (reference sequence). The ends lost 5 bases at V and 1 base at J; junction bases unmatched: 9. The CDR3 is 17 amino acids. The DNA for the CDR3 is TGTGCCAGCAGTCGGGGCGGGCTAGCGGGGGGCACAGATACGCAGTATTTT. Encoded protein: CASSRGGLAGGTDTQYF.

V gene TRBV5-1 combines with J gene TRBJ2-5; 7 bases match TRBD1. The CDR3 loop spans 14 amino acids. CDR1 is SGHRS, CDR2 YFSETQ, per germline. With 5 bases clipped from V and 6 bases from J, the junction kept 10 bases outside the gene matches. The CDR3 loop is CASRRTGERKTQYF. For the CDR3, the DNA is TGCGCCAGCAGACGTACAGGGGAGCGAAAGACCCAGTACTTC.

This rearrangement joins TRBV12-5 to TRBJ2-3; no clear D. There are 12 residues in the CDR3. V was shortened by 8 bases and J by 3 bases, with 9 bases between the two germline ends. In germline, CDR1 is LGHNT, CDR2 FRNRAP. CDR3 in amino acids: CASSVGTDTQYF. In DNA, the CDR3 is TGTGCTAGTTCGGTTGGTACAGATACGCAGTATTTT.

The gene calls are TRBV29-1 and TRBJ2-7; 8 nucleotides match TRBD1. The germline gives CDR1 SQVTM, CDR2 ANQGSEA. V shed 5 bases and J 5 bases; nucleotides not matched to a gene: 8. This CDR3 is built from 13 residues. Here the CDR3 DNA reads TGCAGCGTTCATAATGACAGGGGCCACGAGCAGTACTTC. Translation: CSVHNDRGHEQYF.

As regards this clone: Other nucleotide sequences in the sample specify the same CDR3. This rearrangement joins TRBV6-5 to TRBJ1-1; no definite D call. The CDR3 covers 11 residues. V was clipped by 6 bases and J by 5 bases, with 7 bases between them. Germline values: CDR1 MNHEY, CDR2 SVGAGI. CDR3 in DNA: TGTGCCAGCAGGGGCCGGACTGAAGCTTTCTTT. Its translation is CASRGRTEAFF.

The chain recombines TRBV21-1 with TRBJ1-1; TRBD1 is the table's D call, not checked against the DNA. TRBV21-1 is described as a pseudogene. The CDR3 is 15 residues long. CDR3 region: CATIYNRGMNTEAFF. In DNA form, the CDR3 reads TGTGCCACAATATACAACAGGGGAATGAACACTGAAGCTTTCTTT.

This clone was seen a single time. The V gene is TRBV2, the J gene TRBJ2-7; possible D gene TRBD1, 6 bases. Germline CDR1 reads SNHLY; CDR2 reads FYNNEI. The CDR3 contains 15 residues. The V end lost 5 bases, the J end lost 2 bases, and 16 bases lay between the germline ends. The CDR3 protein is CASSTETGPTYEQYF. CDR3 bases: TGTGCCAGCAGTACCGAGACAGGACCAACCTACGAGCAGTACTTC.

V is TRBV29-1 and J is TRBJ2-1; 7 positions match TRBD1. The germline V gene has CDR1 SQVTM and CDR2 ANQGSEA. The CDR3 loop spans 13 amino acids. J was trimmed by 5 bases and V by 7 bases; bases with no gene match: 8. In DNA form, the CDR3 reads TGCAGCGCTCCGGGACAGAGAGACAATGAGCAGTTCTTC. Amino acid sequence: CSAPGQRDNEQFF.

V is TRBV30 and J is TRBJ2-1; tentatively, D is TRBD2 (5 bases). This CDR3 comprises 15 residues. From germline, CDR1 is GTSNPN and CDR2 SVGIG (reference sequence). V was pared by 2 bases and J by 4 bases, with 15 bases between. In nucleotides, the CDR3 is TGTGCCTGGAGTTTGCGGAGGTATGAGTACAATGAGCAGTTCTTC. Protein sequence: CAWSLRRYEYNEQFF.